What follows are 4 T cell receptor beta chains derived from one specimen sequenced in a study of T-cell memory formation after mild COVID-19. In TCRdb, the 5' RACE reads were re-called with MiXCR into one record per CDR3 protein. The table includes roughly 150,000 distinct CDR3 sequences, about 15% detected once. Material: PBMCs or a T cell subset sorted from them (not recorded which). The receptors stem from an adult woman who had mild COVID-19 (a few samples of this study predate the infection). Cell type and time point are not known.

Comments on this clonotype: A much larger clonotype is one base distant, so this may be a read error. V usage is TRBV30 and J usage is TRBJ2-7, with D unclear. The CDR3 contains 13 residues. V was shortened by 4 bases and J by 6 bases, with 16 bases between the two germline ends. CDR1 GTSNPN and CDR2 SVGIG come from the germline V gene (reference sequence). In DNA form, the CDR3 reads TGTGCCTGGAATTCCGTCATGTCACCCGAGCAGTACTTC. Translation gives CAWNSVMSPEQYF.

The V and J genes are TRBV6-5 and TRBJ2-3; D possibly corresponds to TRBD2 (5 bases). V dropped 7 bases and J dropped 3 bases, with 17 bases sitting between them. This CDR3 has 15 amino acids. Germline assignment: CDR1 MNHEY and CDR2 SVGAGI. The CDR3 coding sequence is TGTGCCAGCACCGGAGGACGGTGGGGAACAGATACGCAGTATTTT. Its protein is CASTGGRWGTDTQYF.

The chain carries TRBV7-9 and TRBJ2-4; D is unclear. The germline V gene has CDR1 SEHNR and CDR2 FQNEAQ (reference sequence). This CDR3 spans 14 amino acids. V gave up 6 bases and J gave up 8 bases, with 17 bases separating them. This CDR3 reads CASSMDRKRDIQYF. The CDR3, as DNA: TGTGCCAGCAGTATGGACCGCAAGAGAGACATTCAGTACTTC.

The chain combines TRBV7-8 with TRBJ2-5, with no clear D. V was pared by 5 bases and J by 5 bases, with 15 bases between. Per the germline V gene, CDR1 is SGHVS and CDR2 is FQNEAQ. CDR3 size: 14 residues. The CDR3 DNA is TGTGCCAGCAGCATGAGACGAGAAAGGGAGACCCAGTACTTC. Protein product: CASSMRRERETQYF.